These 25 T cell receptor beta chains were sequenced from one sample in a study of blood T cells in healthy people across ages. Through a sample-barcoded 5' primer and a J-beta primer mix, a second PCR was run for 7 to 11 cycles. MiXCR, applied by TCRdb to the 5' RACE reads, yields one record per CDR3 protein. Found here are about 780,000 distinct CDR3 sequences, 55% to 65% of them singletons; the top ten hold 28%. The sample taken for sequencing was blood. The receptor set was obtained from a man between 25 and 39 years old in good health.

The rearrangement joins TRBV28 to TRBJ2-1, with D possibly being TRBD1 or TRBD2 (6 bases each). Germline CDR1 reads MDHEN; CDR2 reads SYDVKM. The V end lost 9 bases, the J end lost 0 bases, and 12 bases lay between the germline ends. The CDR3 loop spans 14 amino acids. CDR3 nucleotide sequence: TGTGCCAGTAGGAGGGGGTACTCCTACAATGAGCAGTTCTTC. Translating it yields CASRRGYSYNEQFF.

V and J are TRBV29-1 and TRBJ1-2; D perhaps matches TRBD1 (5 bases). The CDR3 sequence is 13 residues long. V dropped 7 bases and J dropped 1 base, with 13 bases sitting between them. CDR1 SQVTM and CDR2 ANQGSEA come from the germline V gene. This chain's CDR3 is CSAMGGINYGYTF. In DNA, the CDR3 is TGCAGCGCCATGGGGGGGATTAACTATGGCTACACCTTC.

This clonotype was seen a handful of times. The chain couples TRBV13 to TRBJ2-7; D gene ambiguous. The germline CDR1 and CDR2 sequences are PRHDT and FYEKMQ (reference sequence). Trimming pared 10 bases from V and 2 bases from J, leaving 9 bases between. The CDR3 consists of 11 residues. For the CDR3, the DNA is TGTGCCACCTCGCTGGCCTACGAGCAGTACTTC. It encodes CATSLAYEQYF.

V usage is TRBV11-3 and J usage is TRBJ2-3, with D possibly being TRBD2 (7 bases). With 5 bases removed from V and 5 bases from J, the gap between germline ends came to 11 bases. Germline V gene lookup returns CDR1 SGHNT and CDR2 YENEEA. The CDR3 extends over 13 amino acids. CDR3 loop: CASSARGGDTQYF. CDR3 coding DNA: TGTGCCAGCAGCGCGAGGGGGGGAGATACGCAGTATTTT.

Only a few counts were recorded for this clonotype. V and J are TRBV20-1 and TRBJ2-5, with D perhaps being TRBD1 or TRBD2 (6 bases each). V lost 0 bases and J 5 bases, leaving 13 bases between the germline ends. Germline V lookup: CDR1 DFQATT, CDR2 SNEGSKA (reference sequence). The CDR3 totals 14 residues. The chain's CDR3 is CSARDLRGAETQYF. As DNA, the CDR3 is TGCAGTGCTAGAGATCTGAGGGGGGCGGAGACCCAGTACTTC.

This clonotype was counted between two and nine times. The chain joins TRBV6-1 to TRBJ2-6; D gene ambiguous. Trimming left V 8 bases short and J 4 bases short, with 15 bases between. There are 15 residues in the CDR3. Germline V lookup: CDR1 MNHNS, CDR2 SASEGT. In DNA form, the CDR3 reads TGTGCCAGCTGCGGCGATCGATCCGGGGCCAACGTCCTGACTTTC. Its protein is CASCGDRSGANVLTF.

V and J are TRBV20-1 and TRBJ2-7; D ambiguous. Germline-derived CDR1 and CDR2 are DFQATT and SNEGSKA (reference sequence). The ends were cut back, 4 bases at V and 0 bases at J, with 7 bases in the middle. This CDR3 spans 12 amino acids. The CDR3 region is CSAKSSSYEQYF. CDR3 DNA sequence: TGCAGTGCTAAGTCGAGCTCCTACGAGCAGTACTTC.

There are a few counts of this clonotype. The chain recombines TRBV5-1 with TRBJ2-7, with a tentative D call TRBD2 (6 bases). The CDR3 covers 14 residues. V was pared by 4 bases and J by 3 bases, with 14 bases between. Germline V lookup: CDR1 SGHRS, CDR2 YFSETQ. The CDR3 is CASSPGRGGYEQYF. The CDR3 nucleotides are TGCGCCAGCAGCCCCGGGCGGGGAGGCTACGAGCAGTACTTC.

This clonotype was seen ten or more times. The rearrangement joins TRBV10-3 to TRBJ2-6; D uncertain. In germline, CDR1 is ENHRY, CDR2 SYGVKD. The CDR3 extends over 15 amino acids. Deletions cut 4 bases from V and 0 bases from J, with 7 bases between. The CDR3 DNA sequence: TGTGCCATCAGTGGGGGTTTCTCTGGGGCCAACGTCCTGACTTTC. This encodes CAISGGFSGANVLTF.

V gene TRBV20-1 combines with J gene TRBJ2-7; D is possibly TRBD2 (5 bases). The better agreement between TRBJ2-1 and the DNA end casts doubt on the J call. In germline, CDR1 is DFQATT, CDR2 SNEGSKA (reference sequence). The CDR3 consists of 16 residues. The DNA for the CDR3 is TGCAGTGCTCCCGCGGTGGGAGTCGCGGTGCGGAATGAGCAGTTCTTC. This translates into CSAPAVGVAVRNEQFF.

This clonotype was detected only once. The rearrangement joins TRBV15 to TRBJ2-5; 10 nucleotides align to TRBD2. There are 19 residues in the CDR3. Trimming at V came to 3 bases and at J to 3 bases, leaving 16 bases not matched to a gene. The germline gives CDR1 LNHNV, CDR2 YYDKDF (reference sequence). The CDR3 region has the DNA TGTGCCACCAGCAGCCTCATGAGCGGGGGGGGAGAACCGAAAGAGACCCAGTACTTC. It translates to CATSSLMSGGGEPKETQYF.

This clonotype was counted a few times. V gene TRBV20-1 combines with J gene TRBJ2-1, with TRBD2 identical over 8 bases. The CDR3 covers 15 residues. The germline V gene has CDR1 DFQATT and CDR2 SNEGSKA (reference sequence). V was clipped by 4 bases and J by 7 bases; unmatched bases: 12. CDR3 region: CSAIPSGGPRNEQFF. The DNA of the CDR3 is TGCAGTGCTATCCCTTCGGGGGGGCCTAGGAATGAGCAGTTCTTC.

The DNA for the CDR3 is TGTGCCACCAGTCCGAGGGGGACGGAGGAGACCCAGTACTTC. Translation: CATSPRGTEETQYF. V usage is TRBV24-1 and J usage is TRBJ2-5; TRBD1 might be the D (6 bases). The CDR3 totals 14 residues. Trimming left V 6 bases short and J 5 bases short, with 15 bases between. Germline lookup yields CDR1 KGHDR and CDR2 SFDVKD.

The genes are TRBV20-1 and TRBJ2-2; 8 nucleotides line up with TRBD1. Germline CDR1 is DFQATT and CDR2 is SNEGSKA (reference sequence). The CDR3 is 15 residues long. With 1 base clipped from V and 5 bases from J, the junction kept 6 bases outside the gene matches. Written as DNA, the CDR3 is TGCAGTGCTAGAGCCCAGGGGGCCCGGACCGGGGAGCTGTTTTTT. Amino acid sequence: CSARAQGARTGELFF.

This clonotype came up once. The chain has TRBV28 and TRBJ1-1; D may be TRBD1 (5 bases). Germline CDR1 and CDR2: MDHEN and SYDVKM. V shed 3 bases and J shed 4 bases, with 21 bases lying between them. The CDR3 consists of 17 residues. DNA of the CDR3: TGTGCCAGCAGTTTTTTCCGGGGTAGGGGAAAGAGCACTGAAGCTTTCTTT. The encoded protein is CASSFFRGRGKSTEAFF.

This clonotype was counted a single time. The chain is built from TRBV15 and TRBJ2-3, with D possibly TRBD1 on 5 matching bases. CDR3 length: 16 amino acids. Germline V gene sequence: CDR1 LNHNV, CDR2 YYDKDF (reference sequence). Trimming removed 1 base at V and 0 bases at J, with 11 bases between. The CDR3 DNA is TGTGCCACCAGCAGAGTCCCAGGGTCTAGCACAGATACGCAGTATTTT. Amino acid sequence: CATSRVPGSSTDTQYF.

This sequence joins TRBV29-1 and TRBJ1-2; maybe TRBD1 (6 bases). Germline lookup yields CDR1 SQVTM and CDR2 ANQGSEA. The CDR3 is made up of 12 amino acids. Trimming shortened V by 5 bases and J by 2 bases, and 9 bases separated the two germline ends. The CDR3 sequence: CSVMDRNYGYTF. For the CDR3, the DNA is TGCAGCGTTATGGACAGAAACTATGGCTACACCTTC.

This chain uses TRBV4-3 with TRBJ2-1; D could derive from TRBD1 or TRBD2 (5 bases each). V lost 8 bases to trimming and J lost 5 bases, with 13 bases between them. The germline CDR1 and CDR2 sequences are LGHNA and YSLEER. This CDR3 contains 13 residues. CDR3 amino acids: CASWDGTHNEQFF. The CDR3 region has the DNA TGCGCCAGCTGGGATGGGACCCACAATGAGCAGTTCTTC.

This clonotype has more than one count but fewer than ten. This chain links TRBV7-2 with TRBJ2-7; no reliable D call. The V end lost 3 bases, the J end lost 3 bases, and 9 bases lay between the germline ends. The CDR3 length is 13 residues. In germline, CDR1 is SGHTA, CDR2 FQGNSA. This CDR3 is CASSFGRIYEQYF. The CDR3 region has the DNA TGTGCCAGCAGCTTTGGGCGGATCTACGAGCAGTACTTC.

This clonotype was seen more than once but under ten times. The V call is TRBV4-2, the J call TRBJ2-5, with D uncertain. This CDR3 spans 14 amino acids. Germline V gene data show CDR1 as LGHNA and CDR2 as YNFKEQ. The germline V and J ends were trimmed by 2 bases and 1 base, with 8 bases remaining between them. Written as DNA, the CDR3 is TGTGCCAGCAGCCAACAAGCCCTCCAAGAGACCCAGTACTTC. Translating it yields CASSQQALQETQYF.

Points on this clonotype: An end of the junction does not agree with germline; a read error may underlie this. The J gene is TRBJ2-5, the V gene TRBV20-1; TRBD1 matches at 8 bases. The CDR3 is 15 residues long. The germline V gene has CDR1 DFQATT and CDR2 SNEGSKA (reference sequence). The CDR3, as DNA: TGCAGTGCTAGATCCATCACAGGGGGTCAAGGGACCCAGTACTTC. This gives the protein CSARSITGGQGTQYF.

The rearrangement uses TRBV7-9 and TRBJ2-5; a weak D match, TRBD1 (6 bases). The CDR3 totals 14 residues. In germline, CDR1 is SEHNR, CDR2 FQNEAQ (reference sequence). The V end lost 1 base, the J end lost 4 bases, and 10 bases lay between the germline ends. DNA of the CDR3: TGTGCCAGCAGCTTAGGGGGGCGGATAGAGACCCAGTACTTC. Its translation is CASSLGGRIETQYF.

The V gene is TRBV27, the J gene TRBJ2-7; 8 bases line up with TRBD2. Germline V gives CDR1 MNHEY, CDR2 SMNVEV (reference sequence). The junction had 8 bases not matched to a gene; V was cut back by 2 bases and J by 2 bases. The CDR3 sequence is 16 residues long. CDR3 residues: CASSLIAGPNPYEQYF. CDR3 coding DNA: TGTGCCAGCAGTTTAATAGCGGGACCAAACCCCTACGAGCAGTACTTC.

The CDR3 loop reads CASSLSFQVNEQYF. CDR3 DNA sequence: TGTGCCAGCAGCTTAAGTTTCCAAGTTAACGAGCAGTACTTC. The V gene is TRBV13, the J gene TRBJ2-7; D is undetermined. The CDR3 totals 14 residues. Looked up from germline, CDR1 is PRHDT and CDR2 is FYEKMQ (reference sequence). V shed 2 bases and J shed 5 bases, with 13 bases lying between them.

This clonotype came up a few times. The gene calls are TRBV12-3 or TRBV12-4 and TRBJ2-4; D assignment may be TRBD1 or TRBD2 (6 bases each). CDR3 length equals 16 residues. Between the trimmed V and J ends, which lost 7 bases and 0 bases, there was a span of 16 bases. CDR3 coding DNA: TGTGCCAGCACCACAAGTCGGGGGCTAGCCAAAAACATTCAGTACTTC. The encoded protein is CASTTSRGLAKNIQYF.